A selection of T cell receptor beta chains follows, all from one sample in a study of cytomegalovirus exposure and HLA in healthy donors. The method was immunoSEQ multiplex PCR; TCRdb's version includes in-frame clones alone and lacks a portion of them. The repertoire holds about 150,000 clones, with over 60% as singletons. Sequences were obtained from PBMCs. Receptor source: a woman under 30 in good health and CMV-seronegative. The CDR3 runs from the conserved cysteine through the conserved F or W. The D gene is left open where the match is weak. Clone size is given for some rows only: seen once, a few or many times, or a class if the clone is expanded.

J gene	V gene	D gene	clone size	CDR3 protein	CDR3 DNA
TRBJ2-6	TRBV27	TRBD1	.	CASSLDRARGGANVLTF	TGTGCCAGCAGTTTGGACAGGGCCCGGGGAGGGGCCAACGTCCTGACTTTC
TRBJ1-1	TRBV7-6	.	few	CASRTGTEAFF	TGTGCCAGCAGGACGGGCACTGAAGCTTTCTTT
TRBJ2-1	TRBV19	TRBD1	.	CASSNQGQATYNEQFF	TGTGCCAGTAGCAACCAGGGACAGGCCACCTACAATGAGCAGTTCTTC
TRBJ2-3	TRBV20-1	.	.	CSAASADTQYF	TGCAGTGCTGCTTCGGCAGATACGCAGTATTTT
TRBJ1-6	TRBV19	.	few	CASSIGQPVNSPLHF	TGTGCCAGTAGTATCGGACAGCCAGTAAATTCACCCCTCCACTTT
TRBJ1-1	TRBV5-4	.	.	CASSTGTRSTEAFF	TGTGCCAGCAGCACCGGGACAAGAAGCACTGAAGCTTTCTTT
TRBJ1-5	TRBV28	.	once	CASRFQGISNQPQHF	TGTGCCAGCAGGTTCCAGGGAATTAGCAATCAGCCCCAGCATTTT
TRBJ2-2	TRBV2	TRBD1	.	CASSWTGGTGELFF	TGTGCCAGCAGTTGGACAGGAGGCACCGGGGAGCTGTTTTTT
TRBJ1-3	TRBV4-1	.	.	CASSPGQISSGNTIYF	TGCGCCAGCAGCCCCGGACAGATAAGCTCTGGAAACACCATATATTTT
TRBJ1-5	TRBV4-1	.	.	CASSQGTANQPQHF	TGCGCCAGCAGCCAAGGGACAGCCAATCAGCCCCAGCATTTT
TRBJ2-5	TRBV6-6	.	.	CASSAGVFQETQYF	TGTGCCAGCAGCGCGGGCGTGTTCCAAGAGACCCAGTACTTC
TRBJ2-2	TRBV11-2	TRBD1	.	CASSTQGYTGELFF	TGTGCCAGCAGTACACAGGGGTACACCGGGGAGCTGTTTTTT
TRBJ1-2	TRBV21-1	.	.	CASSLRTGDPNYGYTF	TGTGCCAGCAGCCTTCGGACAGGAGACCCCAACTATGGCTACACCTTC
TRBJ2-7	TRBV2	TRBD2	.	CASSTPLAGEQYF	TGTGCCAGCAGCACTCCCCTAGCGGGGGAGCAGTACTTC
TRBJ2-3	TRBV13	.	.	CASSLGPGSSDTQYF	TGTGCCAGCAGCTTAGGCCCCGGGAGTTCAGATACGCAGTATTTT
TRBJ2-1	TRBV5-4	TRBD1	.	CASSLARGQGPEQFF	TGTGCCAGCAGCTTGGCCCGGGGACAGGGGCCTGAGCAGTTCTTC
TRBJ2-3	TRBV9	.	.	CASSVVGRTTDTQYF	TGTGCCAGCAGCGTAGTAGGGAGGACGACAGATACGCAGTATTTT
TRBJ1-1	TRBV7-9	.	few	CASSLGSHRVPEAFF	TGTGCCAGCAGCTTAGGTTCCCACAGGGTACCTGAAGCTTTCTTT
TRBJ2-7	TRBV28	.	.	CASSSFTGFYEQYF	TGTGCCAGCAGTTCCTTCACAGGGTTCTACGAGCAGTACTTC
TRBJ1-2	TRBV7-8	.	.	CASSPSGQNYGYTF	TGTGCCAGCAGCCCGAGTGGGCAGAACTATGGCTACACCTTC
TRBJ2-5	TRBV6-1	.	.	CASTPPYVETQYF	TGTGCCAGCACCCCGCCCTATGTAGAGACCCAGTACTTC
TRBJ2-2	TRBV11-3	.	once	CASSPITGELFF	TGTGCCAGCAGCCCTATCACCGGGGAGCTGTTTTTT
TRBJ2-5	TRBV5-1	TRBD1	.	CASSLGTGGKTQYF	TGCGCCAGCAGCTTGGGGACAGGGGGAAAGACCCAGTACTTC
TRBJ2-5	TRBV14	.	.	CASSLFHTGETQYF	TGTGCCAGCAGCCTATTCCACACGGGAGAGACCCAGTACTTC
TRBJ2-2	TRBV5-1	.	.	CASSLVTSFNGELFF	TGCGCCAGCAGCTTGGTGACTAGTTTTAACGGGGAGCTGTTTTTT
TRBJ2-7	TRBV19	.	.	CASRDRAGGVYEQYF	TGTGCCAGTAGGGACAGAGCTGGGGGCGTCTACGAGCAGTACTTC
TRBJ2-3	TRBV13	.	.	CASSLGGGSQYTDTQYF	TGTGCCAGCAGCTTAGGCGGCGGAAGCCAATACACAGATACGCAGTATTTT
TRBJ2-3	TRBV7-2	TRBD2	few	CASSPALGLAGGDTQYF	TGTGCCAGCAGCCCCGCCTTGGGACTAGCGGGAGGGGATACGCAGTATTTT
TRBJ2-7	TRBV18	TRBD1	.	CASSPKGQLSSSYEQYF	TGTGCCAGCTCACCAAAGGGACAGCTATCTTCCTCCTACGAGCAGTACTTC
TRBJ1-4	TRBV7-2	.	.	CASRAGNEKLFF	TGTGCCAGCAGGGCGGGAAATGAAAAACTGTTTTTT
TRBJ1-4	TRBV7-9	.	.	CASSLERSSAGEKLFF	TGTGCCAGCAGCTTAGAAAGGTCCTCTGCGGGGGAAAAACTGTTTTTT
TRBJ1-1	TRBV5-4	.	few	CASSWGGLSMNTEAFF	TGTGCCAGCAGCTGGGGGGGCCTCTCCATGAACACTGAAGCTTTCTTT
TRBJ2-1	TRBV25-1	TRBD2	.	CASGRAGVSYNEQFF	TGTGCCAGCGGCCGTGCGGGGGTTTCCTACAATGAGCAGTTCTTC